The 31 T cell receptor beta chains listed next were all sequenced from one sample in a study of blood T cell repertoires in COVID-19. Profiled with immunoSEQ multiplex PCR; TCRdb holds only in-frame clones, not every one. The top ten clones hold 1.5% of a sample with 170,000 or so clones, 83% of them seen once. The sample was peripheral blood. These receptors were obtained from a human donor in a cohort sampled during active COVID-19.

CDR3: CASSGQGPNEKLFF. For the CDR3, the DNA is TGTGCCAGCAGCGGACAGGGGCCAAATGAAAAACTGTTTTTT. The V and J genes are TRBV7-9 and TRBJ1-4, with 9 nucleotides matching TRBD1. Germline assignment: CDR1 SEHNR and CDR2 FQNEAQ (reference sequence). The length of the CDR3 is 14 residues. Germline trimming cut 5 bases from V and 5 bases from J; bases unmatched to any gene: 3.

The chain employs TRBV19 and TRBJ2-1; 7 bases align to TRBD1. V trimming: 11 bases; J trimming: 4 bases; junction bases outside the gene matches: 5. The CDR3 totals 12 residues. Per the germline V gene, CDR1 is LNHDA and CDR2 is SQIVND (reference sequence). CDR3 DNA: TGTGCCGTCCAACAGGGGTACAATGAGCAGTTCTTC. Its protein is CAVQQGYNEQFF.

The chain employs TRBV7-8 and TRBJ2-7, with 10 bases lining up with TRBD2. Germline values: CDR1 SGHVS, CDR2 FQNEAQ. Unmatched junction bases numbered 20, after V lost 1 base and J lost 5 bases. This CDR3 has 20 amino acids. The CDR3 nucleotides read TGTGCCAGCAGCTTAGGTTGGCGGGACAGCTCAGCGGGAGGGAACGACGAGCAGTACTTC. Translation: CASSLGWRDSSAGGNDEQYF.

The chain carries TRBV6-6 and TRBJ2-1; the D gene is possibly TRBD1 (5 bases). V lost 4 bases to trimming and J lost 9 bases, with 10 bases between them. The germline gives CDR1 MNHNY, CDR2 SVGAGI (reference sequence). The CDR3 consists of 12 residues. CDR3 sequence: CASSSGWGEQFF. The CDR3 nucleotides are TGTGCCAGCAGTTCAGGGTGGGGTGAGCAGTTCTTC.

The rearrangement links TRBV6-6 to TRBJ2-7, with 10 bases that match TRBD2. Germline CDR1 is MNHNY and CDR2 is SVGAGI (reference sequence). This CDR3 comprises 15 residues. V gave up 6 bases and J gave up 2 bases; unmatched junction bases: 7. The CDR3 is CASSRGLANTYEQYF. The CDR3 coding sequence is TGTGCCAGCAGCCGGGGACTAGCGAATACCTACGAGCAGTACTTC.

The chain employs TRBV28 and TRBJ2-7; D gene unclear. Trimming removed 5 bases from V and 4 bases from J, with 6 bases in between. CDR1 is MDHEN and CDR2 is SYDVKM in the germline V gene. The CDR3 totals 11 residues. The chain's CDR3 is CASSLQYEQYF. The CDR3 DNA reads as TGTGCCAGCAGTCTTCAGTACGAGCAGTACTTC. The variable domain in full, with the rest retrieved from reference TRBV28 and TRBJ2-7, is DVKVTQSSRYLVKRTGEKVFLECVQDMDHENMFWYRQDPGLGLRLIYFSYDVKMKEKGDIPEGYSVSREKKERFSLILESASTNQTSMYLCASSLQYEQYFGPGTRLTVT.

CDR3 DNA sequence: TGTGCCAGTAGCGCGGGCGTCTACGAGCAGTACTTC. It specifies CASSAGVYEQYF. This chain uses TRBV19 with TRBJ2-7; D is possibly TRBD2 (5 bases). Germline V lookup: CDR1 LNHDA, CDR2 SQIVND (reference sequence). The CDR3 has 12 residues. V dropped 6 bases and J dropped 3 bases, with 9 bases sitting between them.

V is TRBV6-6 and J is TRBJ1-5; tentative D call: TRBD1 (5 bases). Germline CDR1 and CDR2: MNHNY and SVGAGI (reference sequence). This CDR3 has 14 residues. V was pared by 0 bases and J by 7 bases, with 10 bases between. In nucleotides, the CDR3 is TGTGCCAGCAGTTACTCGGCAGGGCAACAGCCCCAGCATTTT. This encodes CASSYSAGQQPQHF.

V and J are TRBV7-9 and TRBJ1-3; no firm D call. Trimming pared 1 base from V and 0 bases from J, leaving 7 bases between. CDR1 SEHNR and CDR2 FQNEAQ come from the germline V gene (reference sequence). This CDR3 has 15 amino acids. For the CDR3, the DNA is TGTGCCAGCAGCTTAGTGGGCAGCTCTGGAAACACCATATATTTT. This sequence encodes CASSLVGSSGNTIYF.

The chain links TRBV11-2 to TRBJ1-1; a possible D gene is TRBD1 (6 bases). Germline CDR1 and CDR2: SGHAT and FQNNGV. The CDR3 has 16 amino acids. The V end lost 0 bases, the J end lost 3 bases, and 14 bases lay between the germline ends. CDR3: CASSLEWGRKDTEAFF. In DNA, the CDR3 is TGTGCCAGCAGCTTAGAATGGGGGCGGAAGGACACTGAAGCTTTCTTT.

The chain uses TRBV10-2 and TRBJ2-7; the match to TRBD2 covers 10 bases. This CDR3 spans 12 amino acids. The germline gives CDR1 WSHSY, CDR2 SAAADI. V shed 9 bases and J 7 bases; nucleotides not matched to a gene: 6. CDR3 bases: TGCGCCAGTCTAGCGGGAGCCGGGGAGCAGTACTTC. Protein product: CASLAGAGEQYF.

This clone occurred once. The genes are TRBV7-2 and TRBJ2-7; tentative D call: TRBD2 (6 bases). The CDR3 contains 14 residues. The V end lost 5 bases, the J end lost 5 bases, and 16 bases lay between the germline ends. Looked up from germline, CDR1 is SGHTA and CDR2 is FQGNSA. CDR3 nucleotides: TGTGCCAGCAGCCCGGGACTCGAGACCGACGAGCAGTACTTC. Its protein is CASSPGLETDEQYF.

The chain links TRBV2 to TRBJ2-1, with 7 bases lining up with TRBD2. Germline CDR1 and CDR2: SNHLY and FYNNEI. J lost 6 bases, V lost 5 bases, and 10 bases had no gene match. The CDR3 consists of 15 residues. DNA for the CDR3: TGTGCCAGCAGTCCACAGCGGGGTGGGTCCAATGAGCAGTTCTTC. Its translation is CASSPQRGGSNEQFF.

The genes are TRBV20-1 and TRBJ1-2; weak D call: TRBD1 (6 bases). The CDR3 consists of 14 residues. CDR1 and CDR2 from the germline V gene are DFQATT and SNEGSKA (reference sequence). Trimming shortened V by 3 bases and J by 4 bases, and 15 bases separated the two germline ends. CDR3 protein: CSASDPTGSYGYTF. For the CDR3, the DNA is TGCAGTGCTAGTGATCCGACAGGATCCTATGGCTACACCTTC.

The chain is built from TRBV27 and TRBJ2-1; tentative D call: TRBD2 (5 bases). CDR1 is MNHEY, CDR2 SMNVEV, per germline (reference sequence). The CDR3 length is 12 residues. V was shortened by 8 bases and J by 7 bases, with 12 bases between the two germline ends. This CDR3 reads CASGPRGNEQFF. CDR3 sequence (DNA): TGTGCCAGCGGCCCCCGGGGAAATGAGCAGTTCTTC.

The chain is built from TRBV25-1 and TRBJ1-2; D may be TRBD1 (6 bases). Looked up from germline, CDR1 is MGHDK and CDR2 is SYGVNS. The V and J ends lost 6 bases and 6 bases respectively, with 17 bases between them. This CDR3 has 14 residues. CDR3 in amino acids: CASSRGGLNNGYTF. The CDR3 DNA follows: TGTGCCAGCAGCCGGGGGGGCTTGAATAATGGCTACACCTTC.

The rearrangement links TRBV28 to TRBJ1-2, with D unresolved. The germline V gene encodes CDR1 MDHEN and CDR2 SYDVKM. This CDR3 has 15 amino acids. Trimming pared 5 bases from V and 4 bases from J, leaving 17 bases between. This CDR3 reads CASSLTLPALYGYTF. DNA for the CDR3: TGTGCCAGCAGTCTGACTCTACCCGCCCTCTATGGCTACACCTTC.

This clone was picked up a small number of times. The same CDR3 can be traced to other DNA sequences in this sample. The genes are TRBV5-1 and TRBJ2-7; D is uncertain. Germline V CDR1 and CDR2: SGHRS, YFSETQ. Trimming left V 3 bases short and J 0 bases short, with 4 bases between. The CDR3 is made up of 12 amino acids. This CDR3 reads CASSSSSYEQYF. The CDR3 DNA is TGCGCCAGCAGCTCCAGCTCCTACGAGCAGTACTTC.

The genes are TRBV5-5 and TRBJ2-4, with a possible D match to TRBD2 (6 bases). The germline V gene has CDR1 SGHKS and CDR2 YYEKEE (reference sequence). The CDR3 consists of 17 residues. V lost 0 bases and J 6 bases, leaving 19 bases between the germline ends. The CDR3 sequence: CASSLDLGTQEGNIQYF. The CDR3 DNA follows: TGTGCCAGCAGCTTGGATCTCGGGACCCAGGAGGGAAACATTCAGTACTTC.

This clone was counted only a few times. The chain joins TRBV6-6 to TRBJ1-1; unclear D gene. CDR1 is MNHNY, CDR2 SVGAGI, per germline (reference sequence). CDR3 length: 10 amino acids. Trimming removed 11 bases from V and 4 bases from J, with 8 bases in between. The CDR3 protein is CACGSTEAFF. The CDR3 DNA reads TGTGCCTGCGGCTCCACTGAAGCTTTCTTT.

This clone was observed a handful of times. The rearrangement uses TRBV27 and TRBJ2-7; perhaps TRBD1 as D (5 bases). Trimming pared 2 bases from V and 1 base from J, leaving 12 bases between. Looked up from germline, CDR1 is MNHEY and CDR2 is SMNVEV (reference sequence). The CDR3 has 15 amino acids. This CDR3 is CASSLKPRESYEQYF. The CDR3 DNA reads as TGTGCCAGCAGTTTAAAGCCCAGGGAATCCTACGAGCAGTACTTC.

The rearrangement uses TRBV5-1 and TRBJ1-2; D might be TRBD1 (6 bases). Looked up from germline, CDR1 is SGHRS and CDR2 is YFSETQ. The CDR3 spans 14 residues. V was cut by 0 bases and J by 6 bases, with 12 bases left in between. CDR3 nucleotide sequence: TGCGCCAGCAGCTTGGATGTGACAGGAGATGGCTACACCTTC. Its translation: CASSLDVTGDGYTF.

There are a few counts of this clone. The chain joins TRBV7-2 to TRBJ2-7, with 8 nucleotides matching TRBD2. Germline V gives CDR1 SGHTA, CDR2 FQGNSA. J gave up 6 bases and V 8 bases, and 6 bases lay outside the gene matches. The CDR3 has 12 residues. Here the CDR3 DNA reads TGTGCCAGCGGCGGACTAGCTCGCGAGCAGTACTTC. Amino acids: CASGGLAREQYF.

The genes are TRBV19 and TRBJ1-5, with 7 positions matching TRBD1. Germline V gene data show CDR1 as LNHDA and CDR2 as SQIVND (reference sequence). The length of the CDR3 is 15 residues. The junction had 7 bases not matched to a gene; V was cut back by 3 bases and J by 5 bases. CDR3 nucleotide sequence: TGTGCCAGTAGTATTCACAGGGGATTAGATCAGCCCCAGCATTTT. This gives the protein CASSIHRGLDQPQHF.

This clone was found a few times. Other DNA sequences from this sample encode an identical CDR3 as well. The V gene is TRBV2, the J gene TRBJ2-1; D is ambiguous. The CDR3 is 14 amino acids. V lost 6 bases and J 0 bases, leaving 9 bases between the germline ends. Germline V gene data show CDR1 as SNHLY and CDR2 as FYNNEI. CDR3 in amino acids: CASSDSSSYNEQFF. CDR3 DNA sequence: TGTGCCAGCAGCGACTCCAGCTCCTACAATGAGCAGTTCTTC.

The chain joins TRBV19 to TRBJ2-7; TRBD1 aligns across 11 bases. Germline-derived CDR1 and CDR2 are LNHDA and SQIVND (reference sequence). V shed 7 bases and J 5 bases; nucleotides not matched to a gene: 10. CDR3 length: 15 amino acids. The DNA for the CDR3 is TGTGCCAGTAATACCGGGACAGGGGGAAATCACGAGCAGTACTTC. Its translation: CASNTGTGGNHEQYF.

CDR3: CASNGQGIEGTQYF. In nucleotides, the CDR3 is TGTGCCAGCAACGGACAGGGAATAGAGGGGACCCAGTACTTC. The chain couples TRBV5-4 to TRBJ2-5, with 8 bases fitting TRBD1. This CDR3 comprises 14 residues. Germline CDR1 and CDR2: SGHNT and YYREEE (reference sequence). V was clipped by 6 bases and J by 7 bases; unmatched bases: 11.

V usage is TRBV18 and J usage is TRBJ1-1; D gene uncertain. V was trimmed by 3 bases and J by 6 bases, leaving 11 bases between them. CDR1 and CDR2 from the germline V gene are KGHSH and LQKENI. CDR3 length equals 13 residues. The CDR3 DNA follows: TGTGCCAGCTCACCCCGGGTTCCTCCTGAAGCTTTCTTT. This translates into CASSPRVPPEAFF.

The chain recombines TRBV3-1 (or the pseudogene TRBV3-2) with TRBJ2-5, with D unresolved. With 7 bases removed from V and 4 bases from J, the gap between germline ends came to 10 bases. CDR1 is LGHDT, CDR2 YNNKEL, per germline (reference sequence). This CDR3 contains 12 residues. CDR3 sequence reads: CASNNNPETQYF. The CDR3 bases are TGTGCCAGCAACAACAACCCAGAGACCCAGTACTTC.

The chain uses TRBV29-1 and TRBJ1-1; possibly TRBD1 for D (5 bases). This CDR3 has 14 residues. V lost 4 bases and J lost 0, with 12 bases in between. The V gene's germline CDR1 is SQVTM and CDR2 ANQGSEA. The chain's CDR3 is CSVGGATLNTEAFF. DNA of the CDR3: TGCAGCGTTGGTGGGGCCACCTTGAACACTGAAGCTTTCTTT.

V is TRBV18 and J is TRBJ2-7; D remains unclear. In germline, CDR1 is KGHSH, CDR2 LQKENI. The CDR3 is 14 amino acids. The V end lost 0 bases, the J end lost 2 bases, and 8 bases lay between the germline ends. The CDR3 DNA reads as TGTGCCAGCTCACCACCCGCAGGAACCTACGAGCAGTACTTC. Amino acid sequence: CASSPPAGTYEQYF.